There are a few counts of the clone carrying this TCR beta chain. Its matching antigen is unknown. Sequencing was performed with immunoSEQ multiplex PCR; in TCRdb, only in-frame clones are kept and a portion is missing. The sample shows millions of clones, 90% to 95% of them seen only once. This sample is part of a study of shared clonotypes between healthy human individuals. The overall study: Each donor's CD8 memory used one plate, CD8 naive two, each CD4 subset three.

J was trimmed by 9 bases and V by 1 base; bases with no gene match: 3. The CDR3 runs to 14 residues. Germline values: CDR1 SGHTA, CDR2 FQGNSA. Whole-study results and caveats: Clonotypes that were shared across four donors made up around 5% of naive CD4 clonotypes.

The sample taken for sequencing was naive CD4+ T cells sorted from blood. Subset denoted: CD45RA+ positively selected. The rearrangement joins TRBV7-2 to TRBJ1-6, with 7 bases that match TRBD1. The TCR was taken from a man younger than 35 in good health. CDR3 nucleotide sequence: TGTGCCAGCAGCTTAGGCACAGGGGTTTCACCCCTCCACTTT. Its translation is CASSLGTGVSPLHF.